The 9 T cell receptor beta chains below were found in one sample sequenced in a study of blood T cell repertoires in COVID-19. Using immunoSEQ multiplex PCR, the repertoire was profiled, and TCRdb retains in-frame clones only, with some absent. The table records 250,000 to 300,000 clones, over 75% of them present only once. The sequenced material came from peripheral blood. The receptors come from a woman in her seventies with acute or convalescent COVID-19.

This clone occurred a few times. Distinct nucleotide sequences in the sample also encode this CDR3. V usage is TRBV5-1 and J usage is TRBJ1-1; D remains unclear. The germline V gene encodes CDR1 SGHRS and CDR2 YFSETQ. There are 13 residues in the CDR3. Deletions cut 4 bases from V and 1 base from J, with 8 bases between. The CDR3 spells CASSLTRNTEAFF. The CDR3 bases are TGCGCCAGCAGCCTGACAAGGAACACTGAAGCTTTCTTT.

The gene calls are TRBV6-6 and TRBJ2-7; perhaps TRBD2 as D (6 bases). CDR1 is MNHNY, CDR2 SVGAGI, per germline (reference sequence). The CDR3 consists of 13 residues. V was pared by 5 bases and J by 2 bases, with 10 bases between. The CDR3 spells CASSGTYPYEQYF. The CDR3 DNA sequence: TGTGCCAGCAGTGGGACTTACCCCTACGAGCAGTACTTC.

This chain connects TRBV5-1 to TRBJ2-3, with 9 bases aligning to TRBD1. The CDR3 covers 16 residues. With 4 bases clipped from V and 7 bases from J, the junction kept 13 bases outside the gene matches. In germline, CDR1 is SGHRS, CDR2 YFSETQ. Written as DNA, the CDR3 is TGCGCCAGCAGCCCCGGCGTGGACAGGGGAACGAATACGCAGTATTTT. Its protein is CASSPGVDRGTNTQYF.

The DNA for the CDR3 is TGTGCCAGCAGTTACCGACTGGCGGGGGGGTACAATGAGCAGTTCTTC. This encodes CASSYRLAGGYNEQFF. V is TRBV6-5 and J is TRBJ2-1, with 9 bases identical to TRBD2. Germline trimming cut 2 bases from V and 4 bases from J; bases unmatched to any gene: 6. Germline CDR1 is MNHEY and CDR2 is SVGAGI. The CDR3 is 16 amino acids.

J is TRBJ1-4 and V is TRBV27; D might be TRBD1 (6 bases). Germline values: CDR1 MNHEY, CDR2 SMNVEV (reference sequence). There are 14 residues in the CDR3. V was clipped by 1 base and J by 8 bases, with 11 bases between them. The CDR3 region is CASSLFGGWEKLFF. In nucleotides, the CDR3 is TGTGCCAGCAGTTTATTTGGGGGCTGGGAAAAACTGTTTTTT.

V usage is TRBV5-4 and J usage is TRBJ2-5, with TRBD2 identical over 7 bases. The germline CDR1 and CDR2 sequences are SGHNT and YYREEE (reference sequence). The CDR3 covers 14 residues. Germline trimming cut 7 bases from V and 3 bases from J; bases unmatched to any gene: 9. The CDR3 spells CASATGGSEETQYF. The CDR3 region has the DNA TGTGCCAGCGCAACGGGGGGTTCGGAAGAGACCCAGTACTTC.

The sample holds a few counts of this clone. V is TRBV6-4 and J is TRBJ1-1; a possible D gene is TRBD1 (5 bases). In germline, CDR1 is MRHNA, CDR2 SNTAGT. V lost 6 bases and J lost 6, with 17 bases in between. The CDR3 is made up of 14 amino acids. The CDR3 protein is CASRTHPGVPEAFF. The CDR3 nucleotides read TGTGCCAGCAGAACTCATCCGGGGGTCCCTGAAGCTTTCTTT.

This chain joins TRBV3-1 (or the pseudogene TRBV3-2) and TRBJ2-1, with D possibly matching TRBD2 (5 bases). V gave up 3 bases and J gave up 3 bases, with 9 bases separating them. The length of the CDR3 is 14 residues. The germline V gene has CDR1 LGHDT and CDR2 YNNKEL (reference sequence). The CDR3: CASSQEAGYNEQFF. In nucleotides, the CDR3 is TGTGCCAGCAGCCAGGAGGCGGGCTACAATGAGCAGTTCTTC.

The chain is built from TRBV24-1 and TRBJ2-7; D is ambiguous. The germline V gene has CDR1 KGHDR and CDR2 SFDVKD. V was clipped by 4 bases and J by 1 base, with 7 bases between them. This CDR3 region has 13 residues. The CDR3 is CATSDRQSYEQYF. The CDR3 nucleotides are TGTGCCACCAGTGACCGACAATCCTACGAGCAGTACTTC.